Included here is one TCR beta chain sequence, with context. V gave up 0 bases and J gave up 6 bases; unmatched junction bases: 9. There are 15 residues in the CDR3. Germline CDR1 SGHTS, CDR2 YDEGEE. Per the authors' pipeline: Nucleated cell counts were estimated from reference gene primer amplification. Some clones are missing from TCRdb's copy, which holds only in-frame ones; the method was immunoSEQ multiplex PCR. V and J calls and clone size follow that table, whereas D and trimming were derived from the DNA. The table records roughly 130,000 clones, 84% of them present only once. The data derive from a study of blood T cell repertoires in COVID-19.

Sample: PBMCs or T cells enriched from blood (not recorded which). This receptor was obtained from a woman aged 50 to 60 with acute COVID-19. V usage is TRBV5-8 and J usage is TRBJ2-7, with 7 bases identical to TRBD1. The CDR3 region has the DNA TGTGCCAGCAGCTTGGTGCCGGGACAGACCATCGAGCAGTACTTC. Translation gives CASSLVPGQTIEQYF. The whole variable domain, filled in from reference TRBV5-8 and TRBJ2-7, reads EAGVTQSPTHLIKTRGQQATLRCSPISGHTSVYWYQQALGLGLQFLLWYDEGEERNRGNFPPRFSGRQFPNYSSELNVNALELEDSALYLCASSLVPGQTIEQYFGPGTRLTVT.